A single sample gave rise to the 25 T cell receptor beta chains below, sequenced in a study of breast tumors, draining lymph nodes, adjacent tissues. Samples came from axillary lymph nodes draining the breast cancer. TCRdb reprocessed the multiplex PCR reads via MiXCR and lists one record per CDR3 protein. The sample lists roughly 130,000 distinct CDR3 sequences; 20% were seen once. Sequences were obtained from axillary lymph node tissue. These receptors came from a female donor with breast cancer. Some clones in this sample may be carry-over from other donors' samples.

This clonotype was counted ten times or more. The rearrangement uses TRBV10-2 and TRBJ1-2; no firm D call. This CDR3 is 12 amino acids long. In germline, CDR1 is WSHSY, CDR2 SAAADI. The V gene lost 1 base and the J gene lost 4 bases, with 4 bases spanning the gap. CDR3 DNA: TGCGCCAGCAGTGAGTGGGTCTATGGCTACACCTTC. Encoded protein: CASSEWVYGYTF.

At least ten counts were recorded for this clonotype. The CDR3 bases are TGTGCCAGCAGTGCCTCTAGCGGTACCTACGAGCAGTACTTC. Residues: CASSASSGTYEQYF. The chain carries TRBV6-5 and TRBJ2-7, with 7 nucleotides matching TRBD2. The CDR3 is 14 residues long. Germline V gene data show CDR1 as MNHEY and CDR2 as SVGAGI. V gave up 5 bases and J gave up 2 bases; unmatched junction bases: 6.

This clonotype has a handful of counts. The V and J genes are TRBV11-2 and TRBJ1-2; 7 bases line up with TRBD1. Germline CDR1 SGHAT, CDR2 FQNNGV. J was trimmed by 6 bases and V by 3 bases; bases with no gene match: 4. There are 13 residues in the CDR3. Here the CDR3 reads CASSFSGGDGYTF. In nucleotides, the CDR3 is TGTGCCAGCAGCTTTTCAGGGGGGGATGGCTACACCTTC.

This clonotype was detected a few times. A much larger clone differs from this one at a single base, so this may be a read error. Written as DNA, the CDR3 is TGTGCCAGCAGCTCCGGGGTACAACGGGGGGTTGAGCAGTTCTTC. This gives the protein CASSSGVQRGVEQFF. This chain joins TRBV11-1 and TRBJ2-1, with 7 bases fitting TRBD2. The CDR3 runs 15 residues. With V trimmed by 4 bases and J by 9 bases, 12 bases remained unmatched. CDR1 is SGHAT, CDR2 FQDESV, per germline (reference sequence).

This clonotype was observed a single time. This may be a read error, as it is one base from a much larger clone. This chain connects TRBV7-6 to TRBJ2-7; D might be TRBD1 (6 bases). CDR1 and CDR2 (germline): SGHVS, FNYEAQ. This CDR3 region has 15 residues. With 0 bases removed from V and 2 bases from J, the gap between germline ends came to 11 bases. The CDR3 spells CASSLAAQGPYEQYF. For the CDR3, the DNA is TGTGCCAGCAGCTTAGCGGCACAGGGCCCCTACGAGCAGTACTTC.

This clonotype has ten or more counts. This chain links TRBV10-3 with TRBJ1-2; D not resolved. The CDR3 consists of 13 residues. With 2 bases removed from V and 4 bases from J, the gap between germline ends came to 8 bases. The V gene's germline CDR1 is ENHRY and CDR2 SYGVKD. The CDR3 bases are TGTGCCATCAGTGAGGCGCCCGGCTATGGCTACACCTTC. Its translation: CAISEAPGYGYTF.

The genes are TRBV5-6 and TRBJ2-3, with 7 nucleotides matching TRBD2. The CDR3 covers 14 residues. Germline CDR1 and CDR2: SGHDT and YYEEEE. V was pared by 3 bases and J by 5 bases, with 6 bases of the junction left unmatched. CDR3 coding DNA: TGTGCCAGCAGCTCTAGCGGTACCCGAGATACGCAGTATTTT. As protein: CASSSSGTRDTQYF.

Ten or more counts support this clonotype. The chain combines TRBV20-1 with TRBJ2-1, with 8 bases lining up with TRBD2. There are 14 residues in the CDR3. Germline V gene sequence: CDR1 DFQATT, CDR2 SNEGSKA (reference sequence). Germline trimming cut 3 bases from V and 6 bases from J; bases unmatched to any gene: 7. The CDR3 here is CSARRIAGINEQFF. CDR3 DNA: TGCAGTGCTAGGAGGATAGCGGGAATCAATGAGCAGTTCTTC.

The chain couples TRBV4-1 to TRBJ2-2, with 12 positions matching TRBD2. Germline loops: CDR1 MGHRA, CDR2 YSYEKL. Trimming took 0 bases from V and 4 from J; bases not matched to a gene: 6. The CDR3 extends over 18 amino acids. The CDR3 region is CASSQDLAGGLCTGELFF. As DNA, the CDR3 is TGCGCCAGCAGCCAAGATCTAGCGGGGGGGCTATGCACCGGGGAGCTGTTTTTT.

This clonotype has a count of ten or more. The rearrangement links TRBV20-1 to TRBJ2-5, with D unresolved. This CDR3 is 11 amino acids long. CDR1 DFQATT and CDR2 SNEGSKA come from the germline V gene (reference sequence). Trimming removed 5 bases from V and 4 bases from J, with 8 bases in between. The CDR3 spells CSAARRETQYF. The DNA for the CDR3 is TGCAGTGCTGCTAGGCGAGAGACCCAGTACTTC.

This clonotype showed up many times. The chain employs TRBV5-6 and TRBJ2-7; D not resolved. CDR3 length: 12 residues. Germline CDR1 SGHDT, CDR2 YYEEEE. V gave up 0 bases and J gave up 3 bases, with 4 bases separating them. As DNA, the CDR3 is TGTGCCAGCAGCTTGGCATTCTACGAGCAGTACTTC. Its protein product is CASSLAFYEQYF.

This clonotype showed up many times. The CDR3: CATSRDKGYQETQYF. CDR3 nucleotide sequence: TGTGCCACCAGCAGAGATAAAGGGTACCAAGAGACCCAGTACTTC. The rearrangement uses TRBV15 and TRBJ2-5; no reliable D call. The CDR3 spans 15 residues. V was pared by 0 bases and J by 0 bases, with 8 bases between. Germline CDR1 reads LNHNV; CDR2 reads YYDKDF (reference sequence).

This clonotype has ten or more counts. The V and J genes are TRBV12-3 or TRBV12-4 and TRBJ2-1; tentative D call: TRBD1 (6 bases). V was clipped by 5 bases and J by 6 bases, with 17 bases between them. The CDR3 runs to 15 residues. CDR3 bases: TGTGCCAGCAGTCCCTCTTGGGGGCGTAGCAATGAGCAGTTCTTC. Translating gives CASSPSWGRSNEQFF.

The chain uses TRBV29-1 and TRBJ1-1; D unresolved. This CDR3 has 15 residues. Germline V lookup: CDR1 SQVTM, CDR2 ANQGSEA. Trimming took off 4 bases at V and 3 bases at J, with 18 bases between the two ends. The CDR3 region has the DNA TGCAGCGTTGTAGAGTTAGGGTTAATCGACACTGAAGCTTTCTTT. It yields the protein CSVVELGLIDTEAFF.

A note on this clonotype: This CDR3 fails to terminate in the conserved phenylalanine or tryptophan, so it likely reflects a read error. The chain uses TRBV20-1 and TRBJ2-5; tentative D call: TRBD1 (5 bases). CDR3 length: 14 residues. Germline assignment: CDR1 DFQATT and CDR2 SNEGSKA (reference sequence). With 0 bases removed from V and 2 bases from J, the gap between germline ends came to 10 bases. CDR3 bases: TGCAGTGCTAGAGATGGGGCTGGTCAAGAGACCCAGTACCTC. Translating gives CSARDGAGQETQYL.

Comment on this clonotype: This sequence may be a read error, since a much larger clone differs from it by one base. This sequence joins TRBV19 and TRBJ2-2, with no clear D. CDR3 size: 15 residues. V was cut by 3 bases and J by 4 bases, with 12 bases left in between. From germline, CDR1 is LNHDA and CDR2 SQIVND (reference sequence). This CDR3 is CASSIVASCTGELFF. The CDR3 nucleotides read TGTGCCAGTAGTATCGTTGCATCGTGCACCGGGGAGCTGTTTTTT.

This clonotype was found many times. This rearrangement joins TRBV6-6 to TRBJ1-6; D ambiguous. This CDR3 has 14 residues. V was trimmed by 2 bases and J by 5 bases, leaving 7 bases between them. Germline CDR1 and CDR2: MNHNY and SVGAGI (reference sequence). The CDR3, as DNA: TGTGCCAGCAGTTACAGACACGATAATTCACCCCTCCACTTT. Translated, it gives CASSYRHDNSPLHF.

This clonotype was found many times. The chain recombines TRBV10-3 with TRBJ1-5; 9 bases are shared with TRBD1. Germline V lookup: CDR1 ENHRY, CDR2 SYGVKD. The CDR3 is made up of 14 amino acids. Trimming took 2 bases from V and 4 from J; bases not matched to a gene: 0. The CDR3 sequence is CAISEGQGNQPQHF. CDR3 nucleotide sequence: TGTGCCATCAGTGAGGGACAGGGGAATCAGCCCCAGCATTTT.

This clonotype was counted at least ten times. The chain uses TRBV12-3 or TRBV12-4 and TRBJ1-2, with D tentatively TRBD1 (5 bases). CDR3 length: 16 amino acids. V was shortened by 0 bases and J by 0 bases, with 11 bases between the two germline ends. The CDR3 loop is CASSLATGRANYGYTF. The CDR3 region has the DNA TGTGCCAGCAGTTTAGCGACGGGCAGGGCTAACTATGGCTACACCTTC.

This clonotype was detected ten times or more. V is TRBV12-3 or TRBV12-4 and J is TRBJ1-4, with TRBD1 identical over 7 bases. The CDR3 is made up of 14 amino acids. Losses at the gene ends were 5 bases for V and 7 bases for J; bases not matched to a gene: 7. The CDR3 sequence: CASSQDRVFEKLFF. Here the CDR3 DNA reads TGTGCCAGCAGTCAAGACAGGGTCTTTGAAAAACTGTTTTTT.

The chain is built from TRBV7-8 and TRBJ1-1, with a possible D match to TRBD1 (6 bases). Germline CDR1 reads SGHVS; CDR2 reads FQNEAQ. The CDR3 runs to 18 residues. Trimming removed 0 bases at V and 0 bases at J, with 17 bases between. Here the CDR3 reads CASSLAAGEGGMNTEAFF. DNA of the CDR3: TGTGCCAGCAGCTTAGCGGCGGGAGAAGGGGGTATGAACACTGAAGCTTTCTTT.

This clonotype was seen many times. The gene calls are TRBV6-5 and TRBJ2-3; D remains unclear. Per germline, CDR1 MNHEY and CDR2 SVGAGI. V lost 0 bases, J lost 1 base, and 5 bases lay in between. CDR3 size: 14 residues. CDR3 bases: TGTGCCAGCAGTTACTCAGAGGGCACAGATACGCAGTATTTT. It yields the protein CASSYSEGTDTQYF.

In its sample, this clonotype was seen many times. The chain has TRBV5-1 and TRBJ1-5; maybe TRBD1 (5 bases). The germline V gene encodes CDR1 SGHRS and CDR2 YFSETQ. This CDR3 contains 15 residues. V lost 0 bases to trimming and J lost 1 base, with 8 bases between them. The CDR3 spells CASSLGGVSNQPQHF. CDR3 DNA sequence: TGCGCCAGCAGCTTGGGAGGGGTCAGCAATCAGCCCCAGCATTTT.

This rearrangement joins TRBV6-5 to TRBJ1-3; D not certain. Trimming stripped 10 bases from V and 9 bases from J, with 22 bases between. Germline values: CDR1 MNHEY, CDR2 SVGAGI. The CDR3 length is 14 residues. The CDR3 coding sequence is TGTGCCAACAGACCGACCGGGCAGAGAAGCACCATATATTTT. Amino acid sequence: CANRPTGQRSTIYF.

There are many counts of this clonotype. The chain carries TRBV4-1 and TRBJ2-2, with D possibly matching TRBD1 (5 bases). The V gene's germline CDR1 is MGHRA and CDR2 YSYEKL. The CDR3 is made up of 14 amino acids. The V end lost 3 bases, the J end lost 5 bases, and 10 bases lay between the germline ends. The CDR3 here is CASSHARDTGELFF. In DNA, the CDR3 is TGCGCCAGCAGCCACGCCAGGGATACCGGGGAGCTGTTTTTT.